One T cell receptor beta chain is described in this entry. What it binds is not known. The data were taken from a study of shared clonotypes between healthy human individuals. Whole-study context: Per-donor plates numbered three CD4 naive, three CD4 memory, two CD8 naive and one CD8 memory. General study results and limits: A reduction in generation probabilities was seen for non-shared clonotypes relative to those shared by all four donors.

Assay execution took place at the deep level. Per sorted-subset replicate PCR, input was 150 to 250 ng DNA, representing about 29,000 T cell genomes. Produced via immunoSEQ multiplex PCR; TCRdb's table is partial and in-frame only. The sample includes about 2 million clones, about 95% of them seen just once. Germline values: CDR1 MNHNS, CDR2 SASEGT. This CDR3 is 12 amino acids long. Trimming shortened V by 5 bases and J by 8 bases, and 10 bases separated the two germline ends. The naive CD8 population came from CD45RO-negative cells selected for CCR7, without terminally differentiated effector memory CD45RA+ cells.

Source material: naive CD8+ T cells sorted from blood. V gene TRBV6-1 combines with J gene TRBJ2-1; D gene unclear. This TCR derives from a man aged 18-30 years in good health. For the CDR3, the DNA is TGTGCCAGCAGTATTATAGTCGATGAGCAGTTCTTC. The encoded protein is CASSIIVDEQFF.